The next 28 T cell receptor beta chains were all read from a single sample in a study of T cells in Graves' hyperthyroidism and ophthalmopathy. The source material, RNA transcripts, was used to amplify TCR beta CDR3 regions. The HTBI primer set drove a first-round RT-PCR of the TCR CDR3. Each CDR3 protein is one row after TCRdb ran MiXCR on the multiplex PCR reads. The data show a few hundred thousand distinct CDR3 sequences, 18% seen once. Sequences were obtained from blood. The receptors were sampled from a man aged 35 to 55 with Graves' hyperthyroidism.

This clonotype was seen ten or more times. The chain recombines TRBV7-9 with TRBJ2-1, with 13 bases that match TRBD2. CDR3 size: 17 residues. Germline-derived CDR1 and CDR2 are SEHNR and FQNEAQ (reference sequence). The ends lost 5 bases at V and 6 bases at J; junction bases unmatched: 10. The CDR3 DNA sequence: TGTGCCAGCAGCCTGAACCCGGGACTAGCGGGATCCAATGAGCAGTTCTTC. Translation: CASSLNPGLAGSNEQFF.

The sample holds many counts of this clonotype. The V gene is TRBV20-1, the J gene TRBJ2-5; TRBD2 agrees at 7 bases. The CDR3 totals 13 residues. The germline gives CDR1 DFQATT, CDR2 SNEGSKA (reference sequence). J lost 5 bases, V lost 6 bases, and 9 bases had no gene match. The CDR3 loop is CSAHRTRGETQYF. CDR3 in DNA: TGCAGTGCCCACCGGACTAGGGGCGAGACCCAGTACTTC.

This clonotype was counted ten times or more. This chain connects TRBV3-1 to TRBJ2-3; TRBD2 agrees at 9 bases. There are 16 residues in the CDR3. Germline lookup yields CDR1 LGHDT and CDR2 YNNKEL (reference sequence). With 4 bases clipped from V and 2 bases from J, the junction kept 7 bases outside the gene matches. CDR3 loop: CASSRSGGLSTDTQYF. For the CDR3, the DNA is TGTGCCAGCAGCCGCAGCGGGGGGCTATCCACAGATACGCAGTATTTT.

This clonotype has just a few counts. CDR3 DNA: TGTGCCACCAGCAGAGGACCCGGTCAGCCCCAGCATTTT. Its protein is CATSRGPGQPQHF. The chain recombines TRBV15 with TRBJ1-5; D unclear. Germline V lookup: CDR1 LNHNV, CDR2 YYDKDF (reference sequence). Trimming took off 1 base at V and 6 bases at J, with 7 bases between the two ends. There are 13 residues in the CDR3.

This clonotype was seen repeatedly, ten times or more. This sequence joins TRBV6-2 or TRBV6-3 and TRBJ2-7, with D tentatively TRBD1 (6 bases). Looked up from germline, CDR1 is MNHEY and CDR2 is SVGEGT. Deletions cut 6 bases from V and 5 bases from J, with 17 bases between. This CDR3 has 14 amino acids. As DNA, the CDR3 is TGTGCCAGCAGAAACCGGGACACCGAGGACGAGCAGTACTTC. This translates into CASRNRDTEDEQYF.

This clonotype was seen repeatedly, ten times or more. The chain couples TRBV20-1 to TRBJ2-1; D gene uncertain. This CDR3 has 12 residues. Per germline, CDR1 DFQATT and CDR2 SNEGSKA (reference sequence). V lost 1 base and J lost 7, with 8 bases in between. CDR3 amino acids: CSARGYRNEQFF. The CDR3 DNA sequence: TGCAGTGCTAGAGGGTACAGAAATGAGCAGTTCTTC.

The chain employs TRBV6-7 and TRBJ2-2; 8 nucleotides line up with TRBD1. TRBV6-7 has ORF status, its function being uncertain. The CDR3 extends over 15 amino acids. The J segment lost 1 base and the V segment lost 6 bases, leaving 4 bases of the junction unmatched. The CDR3 sequence: CASRAGQGNTGELFF. In nucleotides, the CDR3 is TGTGCCAGCAGAGCAGGACAGGGGAACACCGGGGAGCTGTTTTTT.

Notes on this clonotype: At one of its ends the junction is not consistent with the germline gene, which may arise from a read error. The chain combines TRBV4-1 with TRBJ1-5; D may be TRBD1 (5 bases). CDR1 is MGHRA and CDR2 is YSYEKL in the germline V gene. This CDR3 is built from 17 residues. CDR3 sequence (DNA): TGCGCCAGTAGCCAAGGGGCAGCCCGATCAAGCAATCAGCCCCAGCATTTT. It translates to CASSQGAARSSNQPQHF.

This clonotype was counted a few times. This rearrangement joins TRBV20-1 to TRBJ1-4; D call uncertain. Germline V gene sequence: CDR1 DFQATT, CDR2 SNEGSKA (reference sequence). V gave up 3 bases and J gave up 3 bases, with 2 bases separating them. The CDR3 runs 11 residues. For the CDR3, the DNA is TGCAGTGCTAGGCCTAATGAAAAACTGTTTTTT. Amino acid sequence: CSARPNEKLFF.

V and J are TRBV18 and TRBJ1-2, with a weak D call TRBD1 (5 bases). CDR1 and CDR2 (germline): KGHSH, LQKENI. CDR3 length equals 15 residues. V was shortened by 3 bases and J by 0 bases, with 11 bases between the two germline ends. CDR3 DNA: TGTGCCAGCTCACCTCCAGGGCGGGCTAACTATGGCTACACCTTC. Its translation is CASSPPGRANYGYTF.

This clonotype was picked up a small number of times. Since a much larger clone is just one base distant, this may be a read error. This chain uses TRBV12-3 or TRBV12-4 with TRBJ1-1; D is possibly TRBD1 (5 bases). There are 12 residues in the CDR3. V shed 5 bases and J shed 1 base, with 5 bases lying between them. The CDR3 DNA is TGTGCCAGCAGTGGGGGGAACACTGAAGCTTTCTTT. Encoded protein: CASSGGNTEAFF.

This clonotype was observed once. Being one base from a much bigger clone, this may be a read error. The gene calls are TRBV11-2 and TRBJ1-4, with D perhaps matching TRBD1 (5 bases). CDR3 length: 17 amino acids. CDR1 SGHAT and CDR2 FQNNGV come from the germline V gene. The CDR3 DNA follows: TGTGCCAGCAGTCTAAGGGGAGGGTATGGAACTAATGAAAAACTGTCTTTT. It codes for CASSLRGGYGTNEKLSF.

This chain joins TRBV2 and TRBJ1-6, with unresolved D. With 5 bases removed from V and 0 bases from J, the gap between germline ends came to 11 bases. The CDR3 is made up of 16 amino acids. The germline gives CDR1 SNHLY, CDR2 FYNNEI. As DNA, the CDR3 is TGTGCCAGCAGTCGACCCACGAGCTCCTATAATTCACCCCTCCACTTT. Residues: CASSRPTSSYNSPLHF.

The chain is built from TRBV5-8 and TRBJ2-3; 11 bases fit TRBD2. The CDR3 extends over 17 amino acids. With 1 base clipped from V and 3 bases from J, the junction kept 7 bases outside the gene matches. Looked up from germline, CDR1 is SGHTS and CDR2 is YDEGEE. CDR3 sequence (DNA): TGTGCCAGCAGCTTGAGGCTAGCGGGGGGAGGAACAGATACGCAGTATTTT. This gives the protein CASSLRLAGGGTDTQYF.

This rearrangement joins TRBV19 to TRBJ1-1; D unresolved. V lost 6 bases to trimming and J lost 1 base, with 6 bases between them. Per the germline V gene, CDR1 is LNHDA and CDR2 is SQIVND (reference sequence). This CDR3 contains 12 residues. Here the CDR3 DNA reads TGTGCCAGTAGGCCCGGGAACACTGAAGCTTTCTTT. Translation: CASRPGNTEAFF. Full variable domain (rest looked up from reference TRBV19 and TRBJ1-1): DGGITQSPKYLFRKEGQNVTLSCEQNLNHDAMYWYRQDPGQGLRLIYYSQIVNDFQKGDIAEGYSVSREKKESFPLTVTSAQKNPTAFYLCASRPGNTEAFFGQGTRLTVV.

The V and J genes are TRBV6-1 and TRBJ1-4; 11 bases are shared with TRBD1. CDR3 length: 13 residues. Trimming took 8 bases from V and 8 from J; bases not matched to a gene: 4. Germline V lookup: CDR1 MNHNS, CDR2 SASEGT. Written as DNA, the CDR3 is TGTGCCAGCCGGGACAGGGGGTTAGAAAAACTGTTTTTT. It encodes CASRDRGLEKLFF.

This clonotype was counted between two and nine times. The chain recombines TRBV7-9 with TRBJ2-1; 10 bases are shared with TRBD1. This CDR3 region has 15 residues. Unmatched junction bases numbered 5, after V lost 5 bases and J lost 4 bases. The germline CDR1 and CDR2 sequences are SEHNR and FQNEAQ (reference sequence). For the CDR3, the DNA is TGTGCCAGCAGCAACGACAGGGGGCAATACAATGAGCAGTTCTTC. It translates to CASSNDRGQYNEQFF.

This clonotype was seen ten or more times. J is TRBJ2-7 and V is TRBV7-8; D remains ambiguous. The CDR3 has 14 residues. Germline values: CDR1 SGHVS, CDR2 FQNEAQ. V lost 4 bases and J lost 0, with 10 bases in between. CDR3 DNA sequence: TGTGCCAGCAGCTCCCCTGCTCTCTCCTACGAGCAGTACTTC. Amino acid sequence: CASSSPALSYEQYF.

This clonotype appeared many times. The CDR3 spells CASSVDDQETQYF. In nucleotides, the CDR3 is TGTGCCAGCAGCGTAGATGACCAAGAGACCCAGTACTTC. The rearrangement links TRBV9 to TRBJ2-5; D is uncertain. V was pared by 0 bases and J by 0 bases, with 3 bases between. Germline CDR1 SGDLS, CDR2 YYNGEE. The CDR3 contains 13 residues.

A remark on this clonotype: A much larger clone differs from this one at a single base, so this may be a read error. The chain uses TRBV19 and TRBJ1-2; D gene ambiguous. The germline V gene has CDR1 LNHDA and CDR2 SQIVND (reference sequence). This CDR3 spans 14 amino acids. Trimming removed 1 base from V and 2 bases from J, with 8 bases in between. CDR3 nucleotide sequence: TGTGCCAGTAGTATAGGTTTCCAGAACTATGGCTACACCTTC. It codes for CASSIGFQNYGYTF.

V usage is TRBV10-3 and J usage is TRBJ2-5; no clear D. Per germline, CDR1 ENHRY and CDR2 SYGVKD. The CDR3 sequence is 14 residues long. V dropped 4 bases and J dropped 9 bases, with 18 bases sitting between them. The CDR3 DNA follows: TGTGCCATCAGTGGCAGCCGCGCGACTGCTGCCCAGTACTTC. Its protein is CAISGSRATAAQYF.

This clonotype was recorded many times. The chain uses TRBV20-1 and TRBJ1-5, with 9 nucleotides matching TRBD1. This CDR3 has 17 residues. The germline gives CDR1 DFQATT, CDR2 SNEGSKA (reference sequence). Unmatched junction bases numbered 11, after V lost 2 bases and J lost 3 bases. The CDR3 loop is CSARTIRGTGINQPQHF. Written as DNA, the CDR3 is TGCAGTGCTAGAACCATCCGCGGGACAGGGATCAATCAGCCCCAGCATTTT.

The chain links TRBV18 to TRBJ2-7; D unclear. This CDR3 contains 14 residues. CDR1 KGHSH and CDR2 LQKENI come from the germline V gene. Between the trimmed V and J ends, which lost 0 bases and 2 bases, there was a span of 8 bases. The CDR3 DNA is TGTGCCAGCTCACCACCCCGGGCCCCCTACGAGCAGTACTTC. Translated, it gives CASSPPRAPYEQYF.

This clonotype was counted at least ten times. The chain links TRBV28 to TRBJ2-7; D possibly corresponds to TRBD2 (6 bases). The V end was cut by 5 bases, the J end by 2 bases, with 22 bases between. Germline lookup yields CDR1 MDHEN and CDR2 SYDVKM. The CDR3 loop spans 17 amino acids. The CDR3 spells CASSLRADWGTPYEQYF. CDR3 DNA: TGTGCCAGCAGTCTCAGGGCTGATTGGGGGACTCCCTACGAGCAGTACTTC.

This clonotype was counted between two and nine times. This sequence joins TRBV9 and TRBJ2-1; 12 nucleotides agree with TRBD1. The CDR3 totals 19 residues. V lost 1 base, J lost 6 bases, and 14 bases stayed unmatched. CDR1 and CDR2 (germline): SGDLS, YYNGEE. CDR3 sequence reads: CASSVYSSDGTGGVNEQFF. Here the CDR3 DNA reads TGTGCCAGCAGCGTATACTCTTCCGACGGGACAGGGGGCGTCAATGAGCAGTTCTTC.

In this sample, this clonotype turned up many times. J is TRBJ1-4 and V is TRBV5-6, with unresolved D. V was cut by 3 bases and J by 6 bases, with 12 bases left in between. This CDR3 spans 14 amino acids. The germline V gene encodes CDR1 SGHDT and CDR2 YYEEEE. CDR3 loop: CASSYTDGYEKLFF. The CDR3, as DNA: TGTGCCAGCAGCTATACGGACGGATATGAAAAACTGTTTTTT.

In its sample, this clonotype was seen many times. This rearrangement joins TRBV20-1 to TRBJ2-5, with a possible D match to TRBD1 (6 bases). Trimming left V 5 bases short and J 5 bases short, with 15 bases between. This CDR3 comprises 13 residues. Germline CDR1 is DFQATT and CDR2 is SNEGSKA (reference sequence). CDR3 DNA sequence: TGCAGTGCTCACCCGGGACATTCGGAGACCCAGTACTTC. This codes for CSAHPGHSETQYF.

This clonotype came up a few times. The chain couples TRBV3-1 to TRBJ2-7; 10 bases fit TRBD1. From germline, CDR1 is LGHDT and CDR2 YNNKEL (reference sequence). CDR3 length: 14 amino acids. Trimming removed 3 bases from V and 4 bases from J; junction bases left unmatched: 3. The CDR3 sequence is CASSQTGGLYEQYF. The CDR3 region has the DNA TGTGCCAGCAGCCAGACAGGGGGCTTATACGAGCAGTACTTC.